Listed here are 30 T cell receptor beta chains from one sample, sequenced in a study of blood T cells in healthy people across ages. A second PCR of about 7 to 12 cycles used a sample-barcoded 5' primer and a J-beta primer mix. A single record per CDR3 protein comes from TCRdb applying MiXCR to the 5' RACE reads. The table has approximately 1,000,000 distinct CDR3 sequences, roughly two fifths seen once. Sequenced material: blood. Source of these receptors: a man between 18 and 35 years old in good health.

The chain links TRBV19 to TRBJ2-6, with 8 positions matching TRBD1. V trimming: 9 bases; J trimming: 7 bases; junction bases outside the gene matches: 11. Germline assignment: CDR1 LNHDA and CDR2 SQIVND (reference sequence). CDR3 length: 15 amino acids. The CDR3 DNA follows: TGTGCCAGGACCCTAAGGACAGGGAAAGCCAACGTCCTGACTTTC. It codes for CARTLRTGKANVLTF.

This chain connects TRBV27 to TRBJ1-2; maybe TRBD1 (5 bases). In germline, CDR1 is MNHEY, CDR2 SMNVEV (reference sequence). Deletions cut 4 bases from V and 1 base from J, with 13 bases between. The CDR3 has 15 residues. The CDR3 coding sequence is TGTGCCAGCAGTTCCAGGGCCTCCCTTAACTATGGCTACACCTTC. Its translation is CASSSRASLNYGYTF.

V is TRBV11-2 and J is TRBJ2-1, with D possibly being TRBD2 (5 bases). The CDR3 extends over 14 amino acids. The ends were cut back, 8 bases at V and 0 bases at J, with 11 bases in the middle. Germline-derived CDR1 and CDR2 are SGHAT and FQNNGV. CDR3 in DNA: TGTGCCAGCTCGAGGGTATACTCCTACAATGAGCAGTTCTTC. This gives the protein CASSRVYSYNEQFF.

This sequence joins TRBV11-2 and TRBJ2-7; no clear D gene. This CDR3 contains 14 residues. The V end lost 1 base, the J end lost 4 bases, and 11 bases lay between the germline ends. The V gene's germline CDR1 is SGHAT and CDR2 FQNNGV. The CDR3 nucleotides are TGTGCCAGCAGCTTAGTGCTAGAACGGTACGAGCAGTACTTC. Translating it yields CASSLVLERYEQYF.

The CDR3 spells CSARDWTGQTSSYNEQFF. The CDR3 region has the DNA TGCAGTGCTAGAGATTGGACCGGACAGACCAGCTCCTACAATGAGCAGTTCTTC. The chain has TRBV20-1 and TRBJ2-1; the D gene is possibly TRBD1 (6 bases). The length of the CDR3 is 18 residues. Germline CDR1 reads DFQATT; CDR2 reads SNEGSKA (reference sequence). V dropped 0 bases and J dropped 0 bases, with 18 bases sitting between them.

The table lists this clonotype with a few counts. V usage is TRBV6-5 and J usage is TRBJ2-1; the D gene is possibly TRBD1 (6 bases). CDR1 and CDR2 from the germline V gene are MNHEY and SVGAGI. This CDR3 contains 15 residues. Trimming cost V 3 bases and J 4 bases, with 13 bases left between them. The CDR3 protein is CASSYGTLKYNEQFF. In DNA, the CDR3 is TGTGCCAGCAGTTATGGGACACTAAAATACAATGAGCAGTTCTTC.

V usage is TRBV9 and J usage is TRBJ2-2; TRBD2 matches 12 bases. CDR3 size: 18 residues. V shed 4 bases, J shed 4 bases, and the junction held 11 bases outside the gene matches. Germline CDR1 reads SGDLS; CDR2 reads YYNGEE. This CDR3 reads CASSIPGLAGIPTGELFF. DNA for the CDR3: TGTGCCAGCAGCATCCCAGGACTAGCGGGGATACCCACCGGGGAGCTGTTTTTT.

Points on this clonotype: Compared with germline, one end of the junction differs, possibly owing to a read error. The V and J genes are TRBV27 and TRBJ1-5, with D tentatively TRBD1 (5 bases). The germline CDR1 and CDR2 sequences are MNHEY and SMNVEV (reference sequence). This CDR3 contains 15 residues. The CDR3 spells CAGSLSTGSVQPQHF. The CDR3 DNA reads as TGTGCCGGCAGTTTATCTACAGGTTCGGTTCAGCCCCAGCATTTT.

Concerning this clonotype: The CDR3 carries no conserved terminal phenylalanine or tryptophan, so it likely arises from a read error. V is TRBV2 and J is TRBJ2-2; D gene ambiguous. Between the trimmed V and J ends, which lost 0 bases and 5 bases, there was a span of 10 bases. There are 15 residues in the CDR3. Germline CDR1 reads SNHLY; CDR2 reads FYNNEI. In nucleotides, the CDR3 is TGTGCCAGCAGTGAAGCAGGACGGATAACCGGGGAGCTGTTTTTG. It codes for CASSEAGRITGELFL.

The chain recombines TRBV4-1 with TRBJ1-5, with D tentatively TRBD1 (6 bases). The CDR3 covers 18 residues. Trimming took off 4 bases at V and 2 bases at J, with 21 bases between the two ends. Germline loops: CDR1 MGHRA, CDR2 YSYEKL. As DNA, the CDR3 is TGCGCCAGCAGCCCCAGAAGGGAAGGGGGAATGGGCAATCAGCCCCAGCATTTT. This sequence encodes CASSPRREGGMGNQPQHF.

This clonotype was counted only a few times. The V gene is TRBV5-1, the J gene TRBJ1-2, with 10 bases aligning to TRBD1. The CDR3 consists of 13 residues. Germline V gives CDR1 SGHRS, CDR2 YFSETQ. The junction had 3 bases not matched to a gene; V was cut back by 7 bases and J by 3 bases. The CDR3 sequence: CASEGQGDYGYTF. CDR3 coding DNA: TGCGCCAGCGAAGGACAGGGGGACTATGGCTACACCTTC.

This clonotype was counted only a few times. The chain employs TRBV10-3 and TRBJ1-2; D is possibly TRBD1 (5 bases). With 0 bases removed from V and 4 bases from J, the gap between germline ends came to 9 bases. The CDR3 covers 14 residues. Germline CDR1 is ENHRY and CDR2 is SYGVKD. The CDR3 sequence is CAISESGRAYGYTF. The CDR3 region has the DNA TGTGCCATCAGTGAGTCGGGACGGGCCTATGGCTACACCTTC.

This chain uses TRBV24-1 with TRBJ2-3; perhaps TRBD1 as D (5 bases). Per the germline V gene, CDR1 is KGHDR and CDR2 is SFDVKD. CDR3 size: 15 residues. With 1 base removed from V and 2 bases from J, the gap between germline ends came to 9 bases. This CDR3 reads CATSDLEGDTDTQYF. DNA of the CDR3: TGTGCCACCAGTGATTTAGAAGGGGACACAGATACGCAGTATTTT.

This clonotype has just a few counts. The J gene is TRBJ2-1, the V gene TRBV25-1, with D possibly TRBD2 on 7 matching bases. From germline, CDR1 is MGHDK and CDR2 SYGVNS. The CDR3 consists of 17 residues. The V gene lost 0 bases and the J gene lost 5 bases, with 17 bases spanning the gap. The CDR3 here is CASSEYPAGGRHNEQFF. The CDR3, as DNA: TGTGCCAGCAGTGAATATCCCGCCGGGGGGCGTCACAATGAGCAGTTCTTC. The full variable domain, in which reference TRBV25-1 and TRBJ2-1 provide the parts outside the CDR3, is EADIYQTPRYLVIGTGKKITLECSQTMGHDKMYWYQQDPGMELHLIHYSYGVNSTEKGDLSSESTVSRIRTEHFPLTLESARPSHTSQYLCASSEYPAGGRHNEQFFGPGTRLTVL.

Many counts were recorded for this clonotype. V usage is TRBV20-1 and J usage is TRBJ2-3, with a possible D match to TRBD1 (5 bases). Germline V gene data show CDR1 as DFQATT and CDR2 as SNEGSKA (reference sequence). Trimming took 4 bases from V and 1 from J, leaving 12 bases between them. The CDR3 runs 14 residues. The CDR3: CSATLDRGTDTQYF. DNA of the CDR3: TGCAGTGCTACTTTAGACAGAGGCACAGATACGCAGTATTTT.

Comment on this clonotype: One end of the junction varies from germline; a read error may be responsible. This chain links TRBV6-1 with TRBJ2-3; TRBD2 matches 9 bases. From germline, CDR1 is MNHNS and CDR2 SASEGT. The CDR3 is 15 residues long. The CDR3 is CASSKASGATDTQYF. The DNA for the CDR3 is TGTGCCAGCAGTAAAGCTAGCGGGGCCACAGATACGCAGTATTTT.

The chain carries TRBV12-3 or TRBV12-4 and TRBJ2-6; no firm D call. The CDR3 contains 14 residues. Trimming shortened V by 5 bases and J by 1 base, and 6 bases separated the two germline ends. Written as DNA, the CDR3 is TGTGCCAGCAGTCAGGCGTCTGGGGCCAACGTCCTGACTTTC. It encodes CASSQASGANVLTF.

CDR3 nucleotide sequence: TGTGCCAGCAGCCCGCCGGGGAAGAAGGTCTACGAGCAGTACTTC. Its translation is CASSPPGKKVYEQYF. The chain has TRBV3-1 and TRBJ2-7, with a tentative D call TRBD2 (5 bases). Trimming cost V 4 bases and J 3 bases, with 16 bases left between them. This CDR3 has 15 amino acids. The germline gives CDR1 LGHDT, CDR2 YNNKEL (reference sequence).

This clonotype was counted at least ten times. The rearrangement uses TRBV6-5 and TRBJ2-1; D unresolved. Germline CDR1 MNHEY, CDR2 SVGAGI. The CDR3 runs to 13 residues. Trimming cost V 2 bases and J 4 bases, with 6 bases left between them. The CDR3 protein is CASSYVGYNEQFF. The CDR3 DNA follows: TGTGCCAGCAGTTACGTGGGATACAATGAGCAGTTCTTC.

This clonotype occurred a few times. The V and J genes are TRBV6-2 or TRBV6-3 and TRBJ2-7, with D possibly TRBD1 on 6 matching bases. Germline V CDR1 and CDR2: MNHEY, SVGEGT. This CDR3 contains 13 residues. The germline V and J ends were trimmed by 2 bases and 4 bases, with 9 bases remaining between them. CDR3 loop: CASSYRTDYEQYF. The DNA of the CDR3 is TGTGCCAGCAGTTACCGGACAGATTACGAGCAGTACTTC.

The chain uses TRBV27 and TRBJ1-2; perhaps TRBD1 as D (5 bases). The V end lost 4 bases, the J end lost 7 bases, and 16 bases lay between the germline ends. The CDR3 consists of 14 residues. Germline V CDR1 and CDR2: MNHEY, SMNVEV (reference sequence). This CDR3 reads CASSSRFTGGGYTF. The CDR3 nucleotides are TGTGCCAGCAGTTCCAGATTCACCGGGGGTGGCTACACCTTC.

This clonotype has only a few counts. CDR3 residues: CSASQGRAYGYTF. The CDR3 DNA sequence: TGCAGTGCTAGTCAGGGACGGGCATATGGCTACACCTTC. The chain uses TRBV20-1 and TRBJ1-2; perhaps TRBD1 as D (5 bases). Trimming removed 3 bases from V and 5 bases from J, with 13 bases in between. The length of the CDR3 is 13 residues. Germline loops: CDR1 DFQATT, CDR2 SNEGSKA (reference sequence).

The chain is built from TRBV7-3 and TRBJ2-1, with D perhaps matching TRBD2 (6 bases). V lost 0 bases, J lost 2 bases, and 11 bases lay in between. In germline, CDR1 is SGHTA, CDR2 FQGTGA. The CDR3 is 16 amino acids. CDR3 bases: TGTGCCAGCAGCTTAACGGGAACGGGGGCCTACAATGAGCAGTTCTTC. Translation: CASSLTGTGAYNEQFF.

The chain employs TRBV29-1 and TRBJ2-5, with D tentatively TRBD2 (5 bases). Trimming left V 2 bases short and J 11 bases short, with 24 bases between. Germline V gene data show CDR1 as SQVTM and CDR2 as ANQGSEA. The CDR3 runs 15 residues. Here the CDR3 reads CSVEQFVDGGNEQYF. CDR3 in DNA: TGCAGCGTTGAACAGTTCGTTGACGGAGGCAATGAGCAGTACTTC.

The rearrangement uses TRBV28 and TRBJ2-6; D is unresolved. Trimming removed 10 bases at V and 2 bases at J, with 9 bases between. Germline CDR1 and CDR2: MDHEN and SYDVKM. This CDR3 comprises 13 residues. The CDR3 bases are TGTGCCACCACCAAAGCTGGGGCCAACGTCCTGACTTTC. As protein: CATTKAGANVLTF.

Of note for this clonotype: Relative to the germline gene, one junction end is altered; a read error may explain this. The rearrangement uses TRBV6-1 and TRBJ2-1; D might be TRBD1 (5 bases). Per the germline V gene, CDR1 is MNHNS and CDR2 is SASEGT. The CDR3 totals 13 residues. In nucleotides, the CDR3 is TGTGCCGGCAGTGAAGGGGATCACAATGAGCAGTTCTTC. Translation: CAGSEGDHNEQFF.

Comment on this clonotype: At one of its ends the junction is not consistent with the germline gene, which may arise from a read error. CDR3 protein: CASSKTVSSYNKQFF. The CDR3, as DNA: TGCGCCAGCAGTAAAACAGTGAGCTCCTACAATAAGCAGTTCTTC. The chain links TRBV5-1 to TRBJ2-1; D is unresolved. Germline V gene data show CDR1 as SGHRS and CDR2 as YFSETQ. CDR3 size: 15 residues.

The chain couples TRBV4-2 to TRBJ1-1, with 7 bases that match TRBD1. The CDR3 has 17 amino acids. Looked up from germline, CDR1 is LGHNA and CDR2 is YNFKEQ. V trimming: 0 bases; J trimming: 1 base; junction bases outside the gene matches: 8. For the CDR3, the DNA is TGTGCCAGCAGCCAAGATCAGACAGGGAGTCGGAACACTGAAGCTTTCTTT. It encodes CASSQDQTGSRNTEAFF.

J is TRBJ1-2 and V is TRBV2, with D possibly TRBD1 on 6 matching bases. The CDR3 sequence is 12 residues long. V lost 9 bases and J 7 bases, leaving 15 bases between the germline ends. The V gene's germline CDR1 is SNHLY and CDR2 FYNNEI. For the CDR3, the DNA is TGTGCCAGAAGGAGGGGGGGTGGTGGCTACACCTTC. This codes for CARRRGGGGYTF.

The chain links TRBV20-1 to TRBJ2-1, with TRBD2 matching over 9 bases. CDR1 DFQATT and CDR2 SNEGSKA come from the germline V gene (reference sequence). This CDR3 has 16 amino acids. The trim removed 0 bases at V and 9 bases at J, leaving 12 bases unmatched. DNA of the CDR3: TGCAGTGCTAGAGATACTCGGCGGGGGGGCGTTGGTGAGCAGTTCTTC. As protein: CSARDTRRGGVGEQFF.